This TCR beta chain is from a study of blood T cell repertoires in COVID-19. Across the whole study: Collection of acute and convalescent COVID-19 samples took place in the United States, Italy and Spain. T cells, B-cell-depleted T cells, or PBMCs supplied cDNA or gDNA.

Authors' data handling: Using reference gene primer amplification, nucleated cell counts were estimated. The protocol was immunoSEQ multiplex PCR, while the TCRdb copy is restricted to in-frame clones and leaves out a portion. V and J calls and clone size follow that table, whereas D and trimming were derived from the DNA. The sample lists over 250,000 clones, 65% to 90% occurring once. The sequence was obtained from a human donor in a cohort sampled during active COVID-19. The specimen sequenced was peripheral blood.

This CDR3 reads CASSYPTGNTEAFF. The CDR3 DNA is TGTGCCAGCAGTTACCCCACAGGGAACACTGAAGCTTTCTTT. The chain recombines TRBV7-9 with TRBJ1-1, with D possibly TRBD1 on 5 matching bases. The germline CDR1 and CDR2 sequences are SEHNR and FQNEAQ (reference sequence). The CDR3 covers 14 residues. The ends were cut back, 6 bases at V and 1 base at J, with 12 bases in the middle.